One and the same sample provided the 5 T cell receptor beta chains below, sequenced in a study of Tregs in tolerant kidney transplant recipients. Using immunoSEQ multiplex PCR, the repertoire was profiled, and TCRdb retains in-frame clones only, with some absent. The sample contains 200,000 to 300,000 clones, about 80% of which appear only once. Material: CD4+ T cells from blood. The receptor source for this set is a human donor in good health.

The chain carries TRBV15 and TRBJ1-5; maybe TRBD1 (6 bases). CDR1 LNHNV and CDR2 YYDKDF come from the germline V gene (reference sequence). CDR3 length: 16 amino acids. Here the CDR3 reads CAAQRGGGGSNQPQHF. CDR3 in DNA: TGTGCGGCCCAGAGGGGGGGAGGAGGTAGCAATCAGCCCCAGCATTTT.

V gene TRBV10-1 combines with J gene TRBJ2-2, with D perhaps TRBD2 (5 bases). The CDR3 covers 15 residues. The V end was cut by 0 bases, the J end by 7 bases, with 12 bases between. Looked up from germline, CDR1 is WNHNN and CDR2 is SYGVQD (reference sequence). The CDR3 DNA reads TGCGCCAGCAGTGAGTCGAGGGAGTCGGGCGGGGAGCTGTTTTTT. Encoded protein: CASSESRESGGELFF.

This clone showed up just once. This CDR3 is also generated by other DNA sequences in the sample. This chain connects TRBV19 to TRBJ1-2; 7 bases are shared with TRBD1. This CDR3 has 14 amino acids. V was clipped by 1 base and J by 8 bases; unmatched bases: 7. CDR1 and CDR2 from the germline V gene are LNHDA and SQIVND (reference sequence). The CDR3 DNA follows: TGTGCCAGTAGTATAGGACAGGGTGGCCACGGCTACACCTTC. This encodes CASSIGQGGHGYTF.

This chain links TRBV5-1 with TRBJ2-5; 8 bases agree with TRBD1. The germline gives CDR1 SGHRS, CDR2 YFSETQ. The CDR3 spans 19 residues. Losses at the gene ends were 0 bases for V and 4 bases for J; bases not matched to a gene: 17. The CDR3 protein is CASSLGASGGIGPRETQYF. The CDR3 bases are TGCGCCAGCAGCTTGGGGGCCTCAGGGGGCATAGGGCCCAGAGAGACCCAGTACTTC.

V gene TRBV5-4 combines with J gene TRBJ1-2; the match to TRBD1 covers 8 bases. This CDR3 spans 13 amino acids. J was trimmed by 6 bases and V by 6 bases; bases with no gene match: 7. CDR1 and CDR2 from the germline V gene are SGHNT and YYREEE (reference sequence). The DNA of the CDR3 is TGTGCCAGCATCTCCGGGACAGGTCATGGCTACACCTTC. Encoded protein: CASISGTGHGYTF.